Shown below are 29 T cell receptor beta chains from a single sample sequenced in a study of cytomegalovirus exposure and HLA in healthy donors (TCRdb year 2017). Libraries came from the immunoSEQ multiplex PCR assay. For the multiplex PCR, a mixture combining 60 forward primers for TCR Vbeta segments and 13 reverse primers for TCR Jbeta segments was used. TCRdb's version of the immuneACCESS table is confined to in-frame rearrangements and falls short of the full clone set. An unresolved V gene accounts for under half of the shortfall where checked; the remainder is of unknown origin. The sample contains 140,000 to 150,000 clones, about four fifths of them found a single time. The biggest ten clones account for about 5% of the sample. The sample consisted of PBMCs. The origin of the receptors is a man in his forties in good health and CMV-seronegative.

The genes are TRBV11-3 and TRBJ2-3, with TRBD1 matching over 9 bases. The CDR3 runs to 15 residues. Germline V gives CDR1 SGHNT, CDR2 YENEEA. The junction had 7 bases not matched to a gene; V was cut back by 5 bases and J by 4 bases. The CDR3 bases are TGTGCCAGCAGCCCAACAGGGGGCGACGCAGATACGCAGTATTTT. It translates to CASSPTGGDADTQYF.

V gene TRBV20-1 combines with J gene TRBJ1-6, with unresolved D. Germline CDR1 reads DFQATT; CDR2 reads SNEGSKA (reference sequence). V was trimmed by 6 bases and J by 8 bases, leaving 8 bases between them. This CDR3 contains 11 residues. The CDR3 here is CSAPQDSPLHF. For the CDR3, the DNA is TGCAGTGCGCCTCAGGATTCACCCCTCCACTTT.

The chain joins TRBV18 to TRBJ1-5, with D perhaps matching TRBD1 (6 bases). Trimming removed 3 bases from V and 5 bases from J, with 17 bases in between. Per the germline V gene, CDR1 is KGHSH and CDR2 is LQKENI. The CDR3 covers 16 residues. CDR3 sequence reads: CASSPLPRQEHQPQHF. The CDR3 DNA is TGTGCCAGCTCACCCCTCCCTCGACAGGAGCATCAGCCCCAGCATTTT.

The gene calls are TRBV5-1 and TRBJ1-2; 10 bases map to TRBD1. Per the germline V gene, CDR1 is SGHRS and CDR2 is YFSETQ. V was pared by 0 bases and J by 8 bases, with 13 bases of the junction left unmatched. The CDR3 has 17 amino acids. In DNA, the CDR3 is TGCGCCAGCAGCTTGGAGGGACAGGGGCCCTCTAGAGGAGGCTACACCTTC. This codes for CASSLEGQGPSRGGYTF.

This clone was seen a single time. The chain has TRBV7-9 and TRBJ2-7; no clear D. CDR1 and CDR2 from the germline V gene are SEHNR and FQNEAQ (reference sequence). The CDR3 is 13 amino acids. V was shortened by 4 bases and J by 2 bases, with 9 bases between the two germline ends. The CDR3 DNA reads as TGTGCCAGCAGCTCTCCGTCGGCCTACGAGCAGTACTTC. Its translation is CASSSPSAYEQYF.

This clone has just one count. One end of the junction varies from germline; a read error may be responsible. The rearrangement joins TRBV19 to TRBJ2-6; no definite D call. In germline, CDR1 is LNHDA, CDR2 SQIVND (reference sequence). The CDR3 covers 15 residues. CDR3 loop: CVSSILSSGANVLTF. In nucleotides, the CDR3 is TGTGTCAGTAGTATATTGAGCTCTGGGGCCAACGTCCTGACTTTC.

The rearrangement joins TRBV7-9 to TRBJ2-5; TRBD1 matches at 9 bases. CDR3 size: 15 residues. Trimming at V came to 4 bases and at J to 1 base, leaving 4 bases not matched to a gene. The V gene's germline CDR1 is SEHNR and CDR2 FQNEAQ (reference sequence). The chain's CDR3 is CASSSPGQGQETQYF. The CDR3 DNA is TGTGCCAGCAGCTCTCCGGGACAGGGCCAAGAGACCCAGTACTTC.

The chain combines TRBV5-1 with TRBJ1-6, with D perhaps matching TRBD1 (5 bases). This CDR3 region has 15 residues. Trimming left V 1 base short and J 2 bases short, with 7 bases between. In germline, CDR1 is SGHRS, CDR2 YFSETQ. The CDR3 DNA reads TGCGCCAGCAGCTTGCGGGGGGCCTATAATTCACCCCTCCACTTT. Residues: CASSLRGAYNSPLHF.

In its sample, this clone was seen once. This sequence joins TRBV9 and TRBJ2-1, with 11 nucleotides matching TRBD2. The CDR3 covers 14 residues. The J segment lost 5 bases and the V segment lost 4 bases, leaving 2 bases of the junction unmatched. The germline gives CDR1 SGDLS, CDR2 YYNGEE. The CDR3 spells CASSFSGGDNEQFF. Here the CDR3 DNA reads TGTGCCAGCAGCTTTAGCGGGGGGGACAATGAGCAGTTCTTC. Variable domain in full (rest from reference TRBV9 and TRBJ2-1): DSGVTQTPKHLITATGQRVTLRCSPRSGDLSVYWYQQSLDQGLQFLIQYYNGEERAKGNILERFSAQQFPDLHSELNLSSLELGDSALYFCASSFSGGDNEQFFGPGTRLTVL.

This chain links TRBV5-1 with TRBJ2-5; TRBD2 matches 11 bases. From germline, CDR1 is SGHRS and CDR2 YFSETQ. V was clipped by 1 base and J by 4 bases; unmatched bases: 9. The CDR3 is made up of 17 amino acids. CDR3 sequence: CASSLTSGGSSGETQYF. The CDR3 DNA is TGCGCCAGCAGCTTGACTAGCGGGGGCAGCAGTGGAGAGACCCAGTACTTC.

The chain couples TRBV9 to TRBJ1-1, with 9 bases that match TRBD1. From germline, CDR1 is SGDLS and CDR2 YYNGEE. The junction had 3 bases not matched to a gene; V was cut back by 0 bases and J by 3 bases. There are 15 residues in the CDR3. CDR3 coding DNA: TGTGCCAGCAGCGTAGCGACAGGGGGGGACACTGAAGCTTTCTTT. It translates to CASSVATGGDTEAFF.

V usage is TRBV19 and J usage is TRBJ1-2, with D possibly being TRBD1 (6 bases). The V gene lost 4 bases and the J gene lost 7 bases, with 13 bases spanning the gap. Per germline, CDR1 LNHDA and CDR2 SQIVND (reference sequence). There are 13 residues in the CDR3. CDR3 amino acids: CASSTGQWVGYTF. The DNA of the CDR3 is TGTGCCAGTAGTACCGGACAGTGGGTTGGCTACACCTTC. Drawing the rest from reference TRBV19 and TRBJ1-2, the complete variable domain is DGGITQSPKYLFRKEGQNVTLSCEQNLNHDAMYWYRQDPGQGLRLIYYSQIVNDFQKGDIAEGYSVSREKKESFPLTVTSAQKNPTAFYLCASSTGQWVGYTFGSGTRLTVV.

This clone was seen a few times. This sequence joins TRBV6-5 and TRBJ1-1, with D unresolved. The V gene lost 7 bases and the J gene lost 0 bases, with 9 bases spanning the gap. The CDR3 is made up of 13 amino acids. Germline loops: CDR1 MNHEY, CDR2 SVGAGI. The CDR3 DNA reads TGTGCCAGCACCCTGGCAGTGAACACTGAAGCTTTCTTT. It is translated as CASTLAVNTEAFF.

The chain joins TRBV9 to TRBJ2-3; 11 nucleotides agree with TRBD2. Germline loops: CDR1 SGDLS, CDR2 YYNGEE. V gave up 4 bases and J gave up 3 bases; unmatched junction bases: 10. This CDR3 is 17 amino acids long. The CDR3 DNA reads as TGTGCCAGCAGCCCGGGTAGCGGGGGGGCCGGGACAGATACGCAGTATTTT. As protein: CASSPGSGGAGTDTQYF.

J is TRBJ1-2 and V is TRBV7-2; TRBD1 matches 7 bases. CDR1 and CDR2 (germline): SGHTA, FQGNSA. The CDR3 loop spans 13 amino acids. V gave up 5 bases and J gave up 6 bases; unmatched junction bases: 6. In DNA form, the CDR3 reads TGTGCCAGCAGCCCGAGACAGGGAAATGGCTACACCTTC. It is translated as CASSPRQGNGYTF.

The CDR3 nucleotides read TGTGCCAGCAGCCAAGGGTCACGGGGGGAATACAATGAGCAGTTCTTC. Protein sequence: CASSQGSRGEYNEQFF. The rearrangement uses TRBV14 and TRBJ2-1, with 7 bases aligning to TRBD2. The length of the CDR3 is 16 residues. The trim removed 1 base at V and 4 bases at J, leaving 7 bases unmatched. The germline gives CDR1 SGHDN, CDR2 FVKESK.

The chain combines TRBV7-8 with TRBJ2-2; TRBD2 agrees at 8 bases. CDR3 length: 16 residues. The germline CDR1 and CDR2 sequences are SGHVS and FQNEAQ. Germline trimming cut 5 bases from V and 0 bases from J; bases unmatched to any gene: 5. The CDR3 protein is CASSPRRGANTGELFF. The CDR3, as DNA: TGTGCCAGCAGCCCCAGGCGGGGGGCGAACACCGGGGAGCTGTTTTTT.

J is TRBJ1-2 and V is TRBV19; TRBD1 matches 7 bases. V lost 8 bases and J lost 7; bases outside the gene matches: 13. Germline V gives CDR1 LNHDA, CDR2 SQIVND (reference sequence). This CDR3 spans 14 amino acids. In nucleotides, the CDR3 is TGTGCCAGTCGCACCTCAGGGACAGAATCTGGCTACACCTTC. Its protein is CASRTSGTESGYTF.

The chain carries TRBV12-5 and TRBJ2-3, with D unresolved. The CDR3 loop spans 13 amino acids. The germline gives CDR1 LGHNT, CDR2 FRNRAP. The V end was cut by 1 base, the J end by 4 bases, with 6 bases between. The CDR3: CASGLAKSDTQYF. CDR3 coding DNA: TGTGCTAGTGGTTTGGCTAAATCAGATACGCAGTATTTT.

On this clone itself: The germline gene is not matched at one end of the junction; a read error may be the cause. This chain joins TRBV6-1 and TRBJ2-1, with TRBD2 identical over 10 bases. Germline CDR1 MNHNS, CDR2 SASEGT. CDR3 length equals 13 residues. Written as DNA, the CDR3 is TGTGCCAGCAGTGAAGCGCGGAGACTAGCGGGCGTCTTC. Translating gives CASSEARRLAGVF.

CDR3 DNA: TGTGCCAGCAGCCCGCCAACAGCCAACTATGGCTACACCTTC. Encoded protein: CASSPPTANYGYTF. J is TRBJ1-2 and V is TRBV11-2; no definite D call. There are 14 residues in the CDR3. Germline CDR1 reads SGHAT; CDR2 reads FQNNGV. Trimming took 5 bases from V and 2 from J, leaving 12 bases between them.

The gene calls are TRBV11-3 and TRBJ2-2; 7 positions match TRBD1. CDR3 length: 14 amino acids. From germline, CDR1 is SGHNT and CDR2 YENEEA. After removal of 2 bases from V and 4 bases from J, the junction contained 1 base not matched to a gene. The CDR3 protein is CASSLSGGTGELFF. CDR3 DNA sequence: TGTGCCAGCAGCTTATCAGGGGGCACCGGGGAGCTGTTTTTT.

This clone has only a few counts. The chain employs TRBV13 and TRBJ2-1; 12 positions agree with TRBD2. Germline V gene data show CDR1 as PRHDT and CDR2 as FYEKMQ (reference sequence). V lost 5 bases, J lost 10 bases, and 12 bases stayed unmatched. CDR3 length equals 16 residues. The CDR3 coding sequence is TGTGCCAGCAGCCCGGCTCCTAGCGGGGGGGCTGGGGAGCAGTTCTTC. Amino acids: CASSPAPSGGAGEQFF. Variable domain in full (rest from reference TRBV13 and TRBJ2-1): AAGVIQSPRHLIKEKRETATLKCYPIPRHDTVYWYQQGPGQDPQFLISFYEKMQSDKGSIPDRFSAQQFSDYHSELNMSSLELGDSALYFCASSPAPSGGAGEQFFGPGTRLTVL.

V is TRBV7-9 and J is TRBJ2-2, with 9 bases fitting TRBD1. The CDR3 spans 16 residues. Per the germline V gene, CDR1 is SEHNR and CDR2 is FQNEAQ (reference sequence). After removal of 6 bases from V and 3 bases from J, the junction contained 8 bases not matched to a gene. CDR3 in DNA: TGTGCCAGCAGTACATCACAGGGGGCTTACACCGGGGAGCTGTTTTTT. Encoded protein: CASSTSQGAYTGELFF.

The rearrangement uses TRBV30 and TRBJ1-6; the match to TRBD1 covers 7 bases. The CDR3 is 14 amino acids. Germline CDR1 is GTSNPN and CDR2 is SVGIG (reference sequence). V shed 2 bases and J 10 bases; nucleotides not matched to a gene: 8. The CDR3: CAWSPKGGGSPLHF. In nucleotides, the CDR3 is TGTGCCTGGAGTCCGAAAGGGGGCGGGTCACCCCTCCACTTT.

This clone was seen only a few times. This specimen includes other DNA sequences encoding the same CDR3. The J gene is TRBJ2-7, the V gene TRBV2, with D unresolved. With 2 bases removed from V and 3 bases from J, the gap between germline ends came to 14 bases. The CDR3 contains 15 residues. Germline V gene lookup returns CDR1 SNHLY and CDR2 FYNNEI. For the CDR3, the DNA is TGTGCCAGCAGTGAATTCTCGGGTTTAAGCTACGAGCAGTACTTC. This encodes CASSEFSGLSYEQYF.

The chain joins TRBV5-1 to TRBJ2-2; D is uncertain. This CDR3 is 14 amino acids long. Germline lookup yields CDR1 SGHRS and CDR2 YFSETQ. V lost 5 bases to trimming and J lost 3 bases, with 11 bases between them. The CDR3, as DNA: TGCGCCAGCAGATTCAACAGCTACACCGGGGAGCTGTTTTTT. This gives the protein CASRFNSYTGELFF.

This chain connects TRBV18 to TRBJ1-2; TRBD1 is a possible D gene (5 bases). Germline-derived CDR1 and CDR2 are KGHSH and LQKENI. The CDR3 loop spans 15 amino acids. V lost 3 bases, J lost 8 bases, and 19 bases lay in between. The DNA for the CDR3 is TGTGCCAGCTCACCGGAAGGTTTAAGGGGAGGAGGCTACACCTTC. This encodes CASSPEGLRGGGYTF. The full variable domain, its missing parts supplied by reference TRBV18 and TRBJ1-2, is NAGVMQNPRHLVRRRGQEARLRCSPMKGHSHVYWYRQLPEEGLKFMVYLQKENIIDESGMPKERFSAEFPKEGPSILRIQQVVRGDSAAYFCASSPEGLRGGGYTFGSGTRLTVV.

The V gene is TRBV5-1, the J gene TRBJ1-2; the D is unclear. The length of the CDR3 is 13 residues. Trimming pared 0 bases from V and 8 bases from J, leaving 11 bases between. Germline CDR1 reads SGHRS; CDR2 reads YFSETQ. CDR3 sequence (DNA): TGCGCCAGCAGCTTGGACAGTCTAAAGGGCTACACCTTC. This codes for CASSLDSLKGYTF.